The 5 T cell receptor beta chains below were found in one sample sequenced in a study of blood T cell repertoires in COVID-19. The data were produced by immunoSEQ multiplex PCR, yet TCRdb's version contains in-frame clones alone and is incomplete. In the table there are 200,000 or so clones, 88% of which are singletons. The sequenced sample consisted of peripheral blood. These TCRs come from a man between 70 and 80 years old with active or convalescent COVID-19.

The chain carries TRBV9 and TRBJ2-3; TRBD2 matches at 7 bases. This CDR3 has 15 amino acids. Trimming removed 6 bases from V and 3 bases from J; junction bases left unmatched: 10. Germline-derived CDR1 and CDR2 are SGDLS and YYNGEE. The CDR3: CASNLGGRGTDTQYF. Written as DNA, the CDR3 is TGTGCCAGCAACCTGGGTGGGAGGGGTACAGATACGCAGTATTTT.

The CDR3 here is CAWRNPWAGVIAGANVLTF. CDR3 nucleotide sequence: TGTGCCTGGAGGAATCCCTGGGCGGGAGTTATTGCTGGGGCCAACGTCCTGACTTTC. J is TRBJ2-6 and V is TRBV30; 7 bases map to TRBD2. The CDR3 covers 19 residues. The V segment lost 3 bases and the J segment 2 bases; nucleotides outside the gene matches: 16. Germline assignment: CDR1 GTSNPN and CDR2 SVGIG (reference sequence).

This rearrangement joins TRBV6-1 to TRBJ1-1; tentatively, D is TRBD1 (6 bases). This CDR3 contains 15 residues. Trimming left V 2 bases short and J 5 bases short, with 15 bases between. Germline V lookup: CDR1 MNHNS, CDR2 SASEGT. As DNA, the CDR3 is TGTGCCAGCAGTGAAAGGGGGAGGGGGTGGACTGAAGCTTTCTTT. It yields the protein CASSERGRGWTEAFF.

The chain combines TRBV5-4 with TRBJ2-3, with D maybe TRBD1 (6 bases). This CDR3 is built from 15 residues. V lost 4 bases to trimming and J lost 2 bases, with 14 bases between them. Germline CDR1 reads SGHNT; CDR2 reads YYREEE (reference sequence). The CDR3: CASSGRQVNTDTQYF. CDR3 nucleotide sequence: TGTGCCAGCAGCGGCCGACAGGTGAACACAGATACGCAGTATTTT.

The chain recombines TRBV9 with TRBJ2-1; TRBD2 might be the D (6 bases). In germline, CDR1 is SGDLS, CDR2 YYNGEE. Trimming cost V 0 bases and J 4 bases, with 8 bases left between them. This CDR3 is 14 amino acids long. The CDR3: CASSVAGAYNEQFF. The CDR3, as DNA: TGTGCCAGCAGCGTAGCGGGAGCATACAATGAGCAGTTCTTC.